This T cell receptor (beta chain) was obtained from a study of neurological immune-mediated disorders. The cDNA was synthesized by means of template-switch 5'RACE, which was carried out with 10-nucleotide random UMIs. TCRdb used MiXCR to reprocess the 5' RACE reads, holding one entry per CDR3 protein. Here the sample spans roughly 100,000 distinct CDR3 sequences, around 3.4% being singletons. CDR1 and CDR2 (germline): MNHNY, SVGAGI (reference sequence). The CDR3 sequence is 15 residues long. V gave up 0 bases and J gave up 8 bases, with 13 bases separating them. Specimen: PBMCs. The sequence was obtained from a woman aged 18-35 years with multiple sclerosis. J is TRBJ1-4 and V is TRBV6-6; D is unclear. This CDR3 reads CASSYSTVSREKLFF. CDR3 DNA sequence: TGTGCCAGCAGTTACTCGACCGTTTCTCGGGAAAAACTGTTTTTT.